The 10 T cell receptor beta chains presented below share a single source sample, sequenced in a study of blood T cells in healthy people across ages. The second PCR ran about 6 to 12 cycles with a sample-barcoded 5' primer and J-beta primers. One entry per CDR3 protein, called by TCRdb with MiXCR from the 5' RACE reads. The sample includes about 930,000 distinct CDR3 sequences, 25% to 35% of them seen just once. These data were also filed under a second study, of T cells of mothers and their children.

Sequencing was carried out using blood. These receptors were obtained from a middle-aged woman in good health.

This clonotype was counted many times. This chain joins TRBV6-6 and TRBJ2-7; 10 bases are shared with TRBD1. The CDR3 is 14 residues long. Germline trimming cut 5 bases from V and 7 bases from J; bases unmatched to any gene: 8. Germline CDR1 MNHNY, CDR2 SVGAGI (reference sequence). CDR3 in DNA: TGTGCCAGCAGTGACCGGGACAGGGGTAAAGAGCAGTACTTC. Amino acids: CASSDRDRGKEQYF.

The chain combines TRBV29-1 with TRBJ1-1; 10 nucleotides match TRBD1. Trimming removed 2 bases from V and 4 bases from J; junction bases left unmatched: 4. This CDR3 is 14 amino acids long. Germline lookup yields CDR1 SQVTM and CDR2 ANQGSEA. CDR3 in DNA: TGCAGCGTTGAATCCAGGACAGGGGGCACTGAAGCTTTCTTT. This encodes CSVESRTGGTEAFF.

The table lists this clonotype with a count of one. The chain couples TRBV12-3 or TRBV12-4 to TRBJ1-2; D is undetermined. The germline V and J ends were trimmed by 11 bases and 3 bases, with 19 bases remaining between them. CDR3 size: 14 residues. CDR3: CAGGRPGLDYGYTF. The CDR3 bases are TGTGCCGGCGGACGTCCGGGTTTGGACTATGGCTACACCTTC.

A few counts support this clonotype. The DNA of the CDR3 is TGTGCCAGCAGCGTACTAGCGGGGGAAGAGTTTGGCAATGAGCAGTTCTTC. This codes for CASSVLAGEEFGNEQFF. The chain uses TRBV7-2 and TRBJ2-1; 11 bases are shared with TRBD2. J was trimmed by 6 bases and V by 5 bases; bases with no gene match: 12. Germline V CDR1 and CDR2: SGHTA, FQGNSA. The CDR3 spans 17 residues.

This clonotype has a handful of counts. The V call is TRBV7-2, the J call TRBJ1-2; TRBD1 agrees at 7 bases. V trimming: 4 bases; J trimming: 7 bases; junction bases outside the gene matches: 3. CDR3 length: 12 amino acids. Per germline, CDR1 SGHTA and CDR2 FQGNSA. The CDR3 coding sequence is TGTGCCAGCAGCTCAGACAGGGCTGGCTACACCTTC. Translating gives CASSSDRAGYTF.

Of note for this clonotype: At one boundary the junction diverges from the germline segment, which might be a read error. The chain has TRBV7-6 and TRBJ2-4; TRBD1 agrees at 7 bases. The DNA end is more similar to TRBJ2-7, so the J call may be wrong. The CDR3 is 15 residues long. From germline, CDR1 is SGHVS and CDR2 FNYEAQ. The CDR3 here is CASNLAWDSANEQYF. The DNA of the CDR3 is TGTGCCAGCAACTTAGCCTGGGACAGCGCCAACGAGCAGTACTTC.

This clonotype was observed a few times. Sequence at one end of the junction differs from germline and may be a read error. The CDR3 spells CASSFGRASYNGQFF. CDR3 DNA sequence: TGTGCCAGCAGTTTCGGAAGAGCCTCCTACAATGGGCAGTTCTTC. The chain employs TRBV28 and TRBJ2-1; D is uncertain. This CDR3 has 15 amino acids. Germline V gene data show CDR1 as MDHEN and CDR2 as SYDVKM.

This clonotype was seen a few times. This chain joins TRBV7-9 and TRBJ1-2, with TRBD1 as a possible D gene (6 bases). Trimming removed 5 bases at V and 7 bases at J, with 17 bases between. CDR1 and CDR2 from the germline V gene are SEHNR and FQNEAQ (reference sequence). The CDR3 is made up of 14 amino acids. The CDR3 region has the DNA TGTGCCAGCAGCCGGGATCTAGGGGGTTTTGGCTACACCTTC. Translated, it gives CASSRDLGGFGYTF.

This clonotype turned up a few times. The chain is built from TRBV20-1 and TRBJ1-1; the D is unclear. CDR3 length: 12 residues. Germline assignment: CDR1 DFQATT and CDR2 SNEGSKA (reference sequence). V dropped 3 bases and J dropped 0 bases, with 5 bases sitting between them. CDR3 loop: CSASRLNTEAFF. The CDR3 nucleotides are TGCAGTGCTAGTCGACTGAACACTGAAGCTTTCTTT.

In its sample, this clonotype was seen many times. This chain joins TRBV28 and TRBJ1-3; D not certain. Per germline, CDR1 MDHEN and CDR2 SYDVKM. This CDR3 has 14 residues. The germline V and J ends were trimmed by 5 bases and 0 bases, with 8 bases remaining between them. CDR3 in amino acids: CASSLTTSGNTIYF. Written as DNA, the CDR3 is TGTGCCAGCAGTCTGACAACCTCTGGAAACACCATATATTTT.